Listed here is a single T cell receptor beta chain. CDR1 and CDR2 (germline): MNHNY, SVGAGI (reference sequence). V was clipped by 0 bases and J by 5 bases, with 10 bases between them. The CDR3 is made up of 15 amino acids. Original methodology: Reference gene primer amplification gave estimated nucleated cell counts. The table came from immunoSEQ multiplex PCR; TCRdb's copy has only in-frame clones and leaves some out. V and J calls and clone size come straight from that table; D and trimming were deduced from the DNA. The sample has nearly 350,000 clones; under 95% are singletons. The data are from a study of blood T cell repertoires in COVID-19. Study background: Samples taken during acute and convalescent COVID-19 were collected in the United States, Italy and Spain. Nucleic acid was either cDNA or gDNA, and it came from T cells, B-cell-depleted T cells, or PBMCs.

This receptor was identified in a young woman who had recovered from COVID-19. Sequencing used peripheral blood. The chain joins TRBV6-6 to TRBJ2-2; D unclear. The CDR3 here is CASSYSITSTGELFF. DNA for the CDR3: TGTGCCAGCAGTTACTCGATTACATCGACCGGGGAGCTGTTTTTT.